This passage covers 6 T cell receptor beta chains from one sample sequenced in a study of STAT5B mutations in CD4+ large granular lymphocyte leukemia. Generated by immunoSEQ multiplex PCR, the TCRdb table keeps only in-frame clones and is missing some. The sample lists about 30,000 clones; around 85% were seen once. Sequences were obtained from CD4+ T cells from blood buffy coats. These receptors all come from a human donor in good health.

This chain connects TRBV5-1 to TRBJ2-5; a possible D gene is TRBD1 (5 bases). Looked up from germline, CDR1 is SGHRS and CDR2 is YFSETQ. Between the trimmed V and J ends, which lost 4 bases and 0 bases, there was a span of 10 bases. The CDR3 covers 14 residues. For the CDR3, the DNA is TGCGCCAGCAGCCCGGACACGTACCAAGAGACCCAGTACTTC. Protein product: CASSPDTYQETQYF.

The chain recombines TRBV7-8 with TRBJ1-2, with D unresolved. Trimming stripped 1 base from V and 0 bases from J, with 9 bases between. The CDR3 runs to 15 residues. Germline V gives CDR1 SGHVS, CDR2 FQNEAQ. The CDR3 spells CASSLGANSNYGYTF. CDR3 bases: TGTGCCAGCAGCTTAGGCGCAAACTCTAACTATGGCTACACCTTC.

The V gene is TRBV19, the J gene TRBJ1-4, with 7 positions matching TRBD1. This CDR3 contains 14 residues. V lost 8 bases, J lost 5 bases, and 8 bases stayed unmatched. Germline V gene sequence: CDR1 LNHDA, CDR2 SQIVND (reference sequence). The CDR3 DNA is TGTGCCAGTGGGGCGGGACAGCTAAATGAAAAACTGTTTTTT. Translating it yields CASGAGQLNEKLFF. Looking up the rest from reference TRBV19 and TRBJ1-4 gives the full variable domain: DGGITQSPKYLFRKEGQNVTLSCEQNLNHDAMYWYRQDPGQGLRLIYYSQIVNDFQKGDIAEGYSVSREKKESFPLTVTSAQKNPTAFYLCASGAGQLNEKLFFGSGTQLSVL.

V is TRBV28 and J is TRBJ1-2; TRBD1 might be the D (6 bases). This CDR3 region has 16 residues. The V gene's germline CDR1 is MDHEN and CDR2 SYDVKM. Trimming pared 5 bases from V and 0 bases from J, leaving 16 bases between. The CDR3 DNA sequence: TGTGCCAGCAGTATTCTAGGGGGGGGCTCTAACTATGGCTACACCTTC. It encodes CASSILGGGSNYGYTF.

The rearrangement joins TRBV5-1 to TRBJ2-7; 9 bases fit TRBD1. CDR1 SGHRS and CDR2 YFSETQ come from the germline V gene. This CDR3 is 15 amino acids long. After removal of 4 bases from V and 7 bases from J, the junction contained 12 bases not matched to a gene. The CDR3: CASSPPGTGPREQYF. The DNA for the CDR3 is TGCGCCAGCAGCCCTCCCGGGACAGGGCCTAGGGAGCAGTACTTC.

The chain couples TRBV2 to TRBJ1-1; no reliable D call. There are 12 residues in the CDR3. V was shortened by 3 bases and J by 7 bases, with 9 bases between the two germline ends. CDR1 is SNHLY and CDR2 is FYNNEI in the germline V gene. The CDR3 nucleotides read TGTGCCAGCAGTGATTCCAGATTTGAAGCTTTCTTT. This encodes CASSDSRFEAFF.